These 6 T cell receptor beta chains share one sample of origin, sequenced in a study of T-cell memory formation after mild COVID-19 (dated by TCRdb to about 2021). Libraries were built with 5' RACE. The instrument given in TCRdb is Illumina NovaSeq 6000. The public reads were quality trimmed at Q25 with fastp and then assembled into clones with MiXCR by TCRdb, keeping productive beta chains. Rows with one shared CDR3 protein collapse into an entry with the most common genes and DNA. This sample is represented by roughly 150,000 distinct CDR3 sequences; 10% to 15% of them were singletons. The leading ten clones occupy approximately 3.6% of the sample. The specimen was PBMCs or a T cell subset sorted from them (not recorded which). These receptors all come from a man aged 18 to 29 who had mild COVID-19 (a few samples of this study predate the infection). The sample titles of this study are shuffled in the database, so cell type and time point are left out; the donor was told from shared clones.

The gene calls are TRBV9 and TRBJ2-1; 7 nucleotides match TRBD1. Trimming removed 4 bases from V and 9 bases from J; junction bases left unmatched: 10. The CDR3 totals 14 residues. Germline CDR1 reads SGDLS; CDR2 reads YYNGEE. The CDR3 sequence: CASSTRTGTAEQFF. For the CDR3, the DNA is TGTGCCAGCAGCACCAGGACAGGTACGGCTGAGCAGTTCTTC.

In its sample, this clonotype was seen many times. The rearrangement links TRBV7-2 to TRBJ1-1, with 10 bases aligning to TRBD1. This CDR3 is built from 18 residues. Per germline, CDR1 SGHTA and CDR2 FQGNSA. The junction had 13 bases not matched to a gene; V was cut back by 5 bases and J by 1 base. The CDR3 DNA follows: TGTGCCAGCAGCCCATTAGTGGGGACAGGGGTTACGAACACTGAAGCTTTCTTT. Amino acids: CASSPLVGTGVTNTEAFF.

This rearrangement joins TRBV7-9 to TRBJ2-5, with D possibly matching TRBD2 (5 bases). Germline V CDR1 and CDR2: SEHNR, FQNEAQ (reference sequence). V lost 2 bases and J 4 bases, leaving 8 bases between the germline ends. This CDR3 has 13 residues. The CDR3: CASSLLGRETQYF. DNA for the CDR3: TGTGCCAGCAGCTTATTAGGGAGAGAGACCCAGTACTTC.

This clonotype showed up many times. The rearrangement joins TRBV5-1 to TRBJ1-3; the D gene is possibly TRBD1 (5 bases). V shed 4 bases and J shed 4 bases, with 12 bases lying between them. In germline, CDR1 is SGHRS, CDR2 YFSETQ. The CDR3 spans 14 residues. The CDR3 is CASSRDFVGNTIYF. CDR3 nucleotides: TGCGCCAGCAGCAGGGACTTCGTCGGAAACACCATATATTTT.

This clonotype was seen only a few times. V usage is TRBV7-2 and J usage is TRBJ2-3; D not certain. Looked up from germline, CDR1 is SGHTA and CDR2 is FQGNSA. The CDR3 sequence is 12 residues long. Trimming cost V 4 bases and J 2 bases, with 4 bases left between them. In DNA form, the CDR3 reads TGTGCCAGCAGCTCAATCACAGATACGCAGTATTTT. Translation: CASSSITDTQYF.

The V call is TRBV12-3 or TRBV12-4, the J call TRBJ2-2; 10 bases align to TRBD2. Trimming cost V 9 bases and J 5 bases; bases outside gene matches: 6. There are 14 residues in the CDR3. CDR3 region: CASPLAGVTGELFF. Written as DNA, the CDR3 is TGTGCCAGTCCGCTAGCGGGGGTAACCGGGGAGCTGTTTTTT.